The TCR beta chain described here comes from a study of shared clonotypes between healthy human individuals. CDR3 length: 18 amino acids. V lost 0 bases to trimming and J lost 4 bases, with 21 bases between them. Per germline, CDR1 SGHDN and CDR2 FVKESK. TCRdb's copy holds only in-frame clones and misses some; the assay was immunoSEQ multiplex PCR. The repertoire consists of millions of clones, with around 90% occurring once and the leading ten covering around 0.15%. The origin of this receptor is a man aged 18 to 29 in good health. The chain couples TRBV14 to TRBJ1-2; D unclear. The material sequenced was naive CD4+ T cells sorted from blood. Subset denoted: CD45RA+ positively selected. The CDR3 loop is CASSQDRLFPAASYGYTF. The CDR3 nucleotides read TGTGCCAGCAGCCAAGATCGTCTTTTTCCGGCAGCATCCTATGGCTACACCTTC. Drawing the rest from reference TRBV14 and TRBJ1-2, the complete variable domain is EAGVTQFPSHSVIEKGQTVTLRCDPISGHDNLYWYRRVMGKEIKFLLHFVKESKQDESGMPNNRFLAERTGGTYSTLKVQPAELEDSGVYFCASSQDRLFPAASYGYTFGSGTRLTVV.